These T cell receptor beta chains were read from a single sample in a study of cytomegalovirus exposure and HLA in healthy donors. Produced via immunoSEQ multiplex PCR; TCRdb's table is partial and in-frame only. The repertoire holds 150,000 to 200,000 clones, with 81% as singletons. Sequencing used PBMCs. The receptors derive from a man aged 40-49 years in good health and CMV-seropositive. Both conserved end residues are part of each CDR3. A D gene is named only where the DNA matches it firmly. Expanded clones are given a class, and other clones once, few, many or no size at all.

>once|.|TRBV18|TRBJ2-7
CASSPAGIPYEQYF
TGTGCCAGCTCACCGGCCGGGATCCCCTACGAGCAGTACTTC
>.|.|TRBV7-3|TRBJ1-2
CASSPGGTNYGYTF
TGTGCCAGCAGCCCCGGAGGGACTAACTATGGCTACACCTTC
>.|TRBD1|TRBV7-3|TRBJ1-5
CASSLDREQPQHF
TGTGCCAGCAGCTTGGACAGGGAGCAGCCCCAGCATTTT
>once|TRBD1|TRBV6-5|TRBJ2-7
CASSYAAGGEQYF
TGTGCCAGCAGTTACGCGGCAGGGGGCGAGCAGTACTTC
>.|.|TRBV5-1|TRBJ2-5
CASSRRGGVQETQYF
TGCGCCAGCAGCCGGAGGGGCGGGGTACAAGAGACCCAGTACTTC
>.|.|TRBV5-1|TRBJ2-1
CASSFITVSYNEQFF
TGCGCCAGCAGCTTTATAACGGTTTCCTACAATGAGCAGTTCTTC
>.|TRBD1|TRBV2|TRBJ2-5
CASNTGEETQYF
TGTGCCAGCAATACAGGGGAAGAGACCCAGTACTTC
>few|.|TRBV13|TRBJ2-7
CASSLGEGRREQYF
TGTGCCAGCAGCTTAGGGGAAGGCCGGCGGGAGCAGTACTTC
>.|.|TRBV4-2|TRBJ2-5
CASSQGEGVETQYF
TGTGCCAGCAGCCAAGGAGAAGGGGTGGAGACCCAGTACTTC
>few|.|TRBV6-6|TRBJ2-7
CASTHFYEQYF
TGTGCCAGCACCCATTTCTACGAGCAGTACTTC
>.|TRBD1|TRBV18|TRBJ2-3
CASSPRQGLAGDTQYF
TGTGCCAGCTCACCCCGACAGGGCCTCGCTGGAGATACGCAGTATTTT
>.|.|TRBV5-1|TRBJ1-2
CASSLDGEGGYTF
TGCGCCAGCAGCTTAGACGGAGAAGGAGGCTACACCTTC
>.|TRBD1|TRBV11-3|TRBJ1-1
CASSPFSRGDWVSEAFF
TGTGCCAGCAGCCCTTTTTCCAGGGGGGATTGGGTGAGTGAAGCTTTCTTT
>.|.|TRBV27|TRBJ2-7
CASSLSRGYEQYF
TGTGCCAGCAGTTTATCGAGAGGGTACGAGCAGTACTTC
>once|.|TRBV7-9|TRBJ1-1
CASSPSWGDVMNTEAFF
TGTGCCAGCAGCCCCTCGTGGGGGGACGTAATGAACACTGAAGCTTTCTTT
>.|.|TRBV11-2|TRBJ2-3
CASSFSSGTDTQYF
TGTGCCAGCAGCTTCTCTAGCGGCACAGATACGCAGTATTTT
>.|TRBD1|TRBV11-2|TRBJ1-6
CASSLDHWAGGGSPLHF
TGTGCCAGCAGCTTAGATCATTGGGCAGGGGGCGGTTCACCCCTCCACTTT
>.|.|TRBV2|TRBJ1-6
CASSRSGNSPLHF
TGTGCCAGCAGTCGTTCAGGGAATTCACCCCTCCACTTT
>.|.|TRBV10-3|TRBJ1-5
CAISPGRGEQPQHF
TGTGCCATCAGCCCGGGACGGGGGGAGCAGCCCCAGCATTTT